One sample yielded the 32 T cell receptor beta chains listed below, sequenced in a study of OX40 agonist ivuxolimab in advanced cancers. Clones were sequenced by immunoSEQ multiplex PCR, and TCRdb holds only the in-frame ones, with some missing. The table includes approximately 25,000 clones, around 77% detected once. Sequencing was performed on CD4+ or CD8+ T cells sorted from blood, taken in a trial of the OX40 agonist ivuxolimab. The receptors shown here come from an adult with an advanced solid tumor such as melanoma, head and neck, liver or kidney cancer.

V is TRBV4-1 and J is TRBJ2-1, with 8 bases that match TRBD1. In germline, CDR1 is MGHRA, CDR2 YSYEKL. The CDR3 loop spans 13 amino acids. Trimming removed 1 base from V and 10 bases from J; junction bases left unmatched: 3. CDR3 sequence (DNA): TGCGCCAGCAGCCAAGGGACAGGGATAGAGCAGTTCTTC. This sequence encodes CASSQGTGIEQFF.

As DNA, the CDR3 is TGTGCCAGCAGCCAAGTCGGAGATGGCTACACCTTC. The encoded protein is CASSQVGDGYTF. The chain combines TRBV4-2 with TRBJ1-2; D ambiguous. There are 12 residues in the CDR3. Germline V gene lookup returns CDR1 LGHNA and CDR2 YNFKEQ. Deletions cut 1 base from V and 6 bases from J, with 6 bases between.

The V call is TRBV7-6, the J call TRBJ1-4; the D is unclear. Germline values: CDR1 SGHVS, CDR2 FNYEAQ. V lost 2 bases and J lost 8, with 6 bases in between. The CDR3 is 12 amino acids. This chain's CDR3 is CASSLSPEKLFF. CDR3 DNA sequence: TGTGCCAGCAGCTTAAGTCCGGAAAAACTGTTTTTT.

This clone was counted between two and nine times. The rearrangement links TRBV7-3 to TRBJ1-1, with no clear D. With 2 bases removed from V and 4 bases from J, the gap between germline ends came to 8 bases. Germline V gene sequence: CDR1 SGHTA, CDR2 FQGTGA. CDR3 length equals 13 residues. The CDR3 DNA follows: TGTGCCAGCAGCTTAGAACGGGGCACTGAAGCTTTCTTT. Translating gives CASSLERGTEAFF.

The CDR3 here is CASSLSSGGTPNTQYF. CDR3 nucleotide sequence: TGTGCCAGCAGTTTAAGCAGCGGGGGGACTCCGAATACGCAGTATTTT. The chain couples TRBV28 to TRBJ2-3; 9 bases are shared with TRBD2. The CDR3 length is 16 residues. The junction had 10 bases not matched to a gene; V was cut back by 2 bases and J by 7 bases. Germline-derived CDR1 and CDR2 are MDHEN and SYDVKM.

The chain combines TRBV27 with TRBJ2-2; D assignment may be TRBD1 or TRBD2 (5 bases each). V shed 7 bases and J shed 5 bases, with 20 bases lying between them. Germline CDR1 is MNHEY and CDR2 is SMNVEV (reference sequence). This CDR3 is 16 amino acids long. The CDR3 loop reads CASTTGSGWGTGELFF. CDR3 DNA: TGTGCCAGCACCACCGGGTCGGGCTGGGGGACCGGGGAGCTGTTTTTT.

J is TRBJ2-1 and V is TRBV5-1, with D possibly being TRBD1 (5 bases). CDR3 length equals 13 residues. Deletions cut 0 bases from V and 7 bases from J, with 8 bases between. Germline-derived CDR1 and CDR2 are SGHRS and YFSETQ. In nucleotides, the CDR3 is TGCGCCAGCAGCTTGGGACAGTTAAATGAGCAGTTCTTC. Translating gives CASSLGQLNEQFF.

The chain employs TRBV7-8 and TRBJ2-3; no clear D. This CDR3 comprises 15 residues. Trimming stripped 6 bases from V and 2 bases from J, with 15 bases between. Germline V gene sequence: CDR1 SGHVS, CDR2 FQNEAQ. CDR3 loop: CASSGPSTVTDTQYF. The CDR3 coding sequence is TGTGCCAGCAGTGGACCCTCGACCGTCACAGATACGCAGTATTTT.

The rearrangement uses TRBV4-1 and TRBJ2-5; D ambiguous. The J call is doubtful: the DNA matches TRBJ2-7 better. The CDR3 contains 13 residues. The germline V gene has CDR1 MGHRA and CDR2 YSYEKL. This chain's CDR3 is CASSQGPAYEQYF. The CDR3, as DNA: TGCGCCAGCAGCCAAGGACCAGCCTACGAGCAGTACTTC.

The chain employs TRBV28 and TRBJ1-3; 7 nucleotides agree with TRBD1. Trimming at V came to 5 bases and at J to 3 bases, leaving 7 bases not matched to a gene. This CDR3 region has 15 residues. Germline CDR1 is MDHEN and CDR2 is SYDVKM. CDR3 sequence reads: CASSPGTEGGNTIYF. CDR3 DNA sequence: TGTGCCAGCAGTCCCGGGACAGAAGGTGGAAACACCATATATTTT.

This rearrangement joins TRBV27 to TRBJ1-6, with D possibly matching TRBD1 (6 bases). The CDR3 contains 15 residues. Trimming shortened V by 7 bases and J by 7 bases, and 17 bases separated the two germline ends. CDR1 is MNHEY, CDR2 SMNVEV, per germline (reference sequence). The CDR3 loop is CASTPGTTANSPLHF. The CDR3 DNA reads TGTGCCAGCACTCCGGGGACAACGGCCAATTCACCCCTCCACTTT.

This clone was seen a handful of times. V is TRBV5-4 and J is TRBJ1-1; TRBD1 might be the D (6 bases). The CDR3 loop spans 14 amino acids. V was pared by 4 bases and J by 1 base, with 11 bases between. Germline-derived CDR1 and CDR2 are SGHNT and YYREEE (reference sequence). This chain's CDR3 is CASSLGQRNTEAFF. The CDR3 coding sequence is TGTGCCAGCAGCCTTGGACAGCGGAACACTGAAGCTTTCTTT.

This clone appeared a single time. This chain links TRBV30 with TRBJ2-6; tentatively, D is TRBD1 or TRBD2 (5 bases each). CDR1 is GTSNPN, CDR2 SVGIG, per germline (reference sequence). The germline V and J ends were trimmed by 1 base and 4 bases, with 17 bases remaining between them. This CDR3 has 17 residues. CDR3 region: CAWSGRDASRGANVLTF. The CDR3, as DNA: TGTGCCTGGAGTGGCCGGGACGCCTCGAGGGGGGCCAACGTCCTGACTTTC.

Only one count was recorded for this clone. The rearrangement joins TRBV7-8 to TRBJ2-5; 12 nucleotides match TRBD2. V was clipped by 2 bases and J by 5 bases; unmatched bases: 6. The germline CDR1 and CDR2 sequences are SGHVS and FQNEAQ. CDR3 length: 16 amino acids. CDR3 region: CASSLTGLAGWETQYF. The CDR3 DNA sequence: TGTGCCAGCAGCTTAACCGGACTAGCGGGGTGGGAGACCCAGTACTTC.

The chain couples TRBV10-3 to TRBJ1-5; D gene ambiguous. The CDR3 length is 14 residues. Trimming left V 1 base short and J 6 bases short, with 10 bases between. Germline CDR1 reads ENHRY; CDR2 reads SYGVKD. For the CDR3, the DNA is TGTGCCATCAGTGAGTTTCCAGGCGGTCAGCCCCAGCATTTT. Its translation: CAISEFPGGQPQHF.

CDR3 sequence reads: CASTARGISNQPQHF. The CDR3 DNA is TGTGCCAGCACCGCACGAGGGATTAGCAATCAGCCCCAGCATTTT. This rearrangement joins TRBV2 to TRBJ1-5; D is uncertain. The CDR3 is made up of 15 amino acids. V shed 7 bases and J shed 0 bases, with 13 bases lying between them. Germline V gene data show CDR1 as SNHLY and CDR2 as FYNNEI.

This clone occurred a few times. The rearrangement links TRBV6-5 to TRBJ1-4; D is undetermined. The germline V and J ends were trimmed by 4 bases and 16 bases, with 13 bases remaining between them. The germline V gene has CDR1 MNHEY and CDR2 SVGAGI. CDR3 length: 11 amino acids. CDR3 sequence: CASSWGGEEFF. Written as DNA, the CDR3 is TGTGCCAGCAGTTGGGGAGGCGAGGAGTTTTTT.

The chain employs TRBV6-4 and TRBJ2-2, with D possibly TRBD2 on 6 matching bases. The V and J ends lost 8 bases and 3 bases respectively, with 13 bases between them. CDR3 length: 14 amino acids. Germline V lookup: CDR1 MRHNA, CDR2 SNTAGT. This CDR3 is CASAPGEYTGELFF. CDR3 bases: TGTGCCAGCGCACCGGGGGAGTACACCGGGGAGCTGTTTTTT.

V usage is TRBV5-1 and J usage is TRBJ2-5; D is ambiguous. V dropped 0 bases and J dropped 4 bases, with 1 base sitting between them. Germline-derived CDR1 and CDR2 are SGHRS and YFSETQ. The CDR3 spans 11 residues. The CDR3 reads CASSLAETQYF. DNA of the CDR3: TGCGCCAGCAGCTTGGCAGAGACCCAGTACTTC.

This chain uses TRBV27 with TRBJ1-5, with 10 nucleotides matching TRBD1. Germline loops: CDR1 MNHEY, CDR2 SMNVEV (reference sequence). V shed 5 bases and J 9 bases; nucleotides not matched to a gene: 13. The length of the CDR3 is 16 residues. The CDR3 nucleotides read TGTGCCAGCAGTCTAGGGGGACAGGGGATAGATTGGCCCCAGCATTTT. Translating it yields CASSLGGQGIDWPQHF.

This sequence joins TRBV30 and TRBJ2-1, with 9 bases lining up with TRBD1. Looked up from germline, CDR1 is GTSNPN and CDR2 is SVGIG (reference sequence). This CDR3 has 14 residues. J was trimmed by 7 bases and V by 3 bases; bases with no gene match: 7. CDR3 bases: TGTGCCTGGAGCCCCGGGACAGGGTTGAATGAGCAGTTCTTC. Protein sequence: CAWSPGTGLNEQFF. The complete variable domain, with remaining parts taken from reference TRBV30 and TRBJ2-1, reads SQTIHQWPATLVQPVGSPLSLECTVEGTSNPNLYWYRQAAGRGLQLLFYSVGIGQISSEVPQNLSASRPQDRQFILSSKKLLLSDSGFYLCAWSPGTGLNEQFFGPGTRLTVL.

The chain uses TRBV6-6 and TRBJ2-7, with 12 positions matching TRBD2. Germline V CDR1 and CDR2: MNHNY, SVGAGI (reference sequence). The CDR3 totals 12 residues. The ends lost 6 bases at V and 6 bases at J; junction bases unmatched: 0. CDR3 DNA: TGTGCCAGCAGGGGACTAGCGGGCGAGCAGTACTTC. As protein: CASRGLAGEQYF.

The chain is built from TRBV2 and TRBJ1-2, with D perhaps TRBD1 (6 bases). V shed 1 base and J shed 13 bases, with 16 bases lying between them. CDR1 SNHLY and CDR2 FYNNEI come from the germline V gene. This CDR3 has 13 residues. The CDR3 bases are TGTGCCAGCAGTGAAGGGGGGGCTCGGCCTCCCACCTTC. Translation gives CASSEGGARPPTF.

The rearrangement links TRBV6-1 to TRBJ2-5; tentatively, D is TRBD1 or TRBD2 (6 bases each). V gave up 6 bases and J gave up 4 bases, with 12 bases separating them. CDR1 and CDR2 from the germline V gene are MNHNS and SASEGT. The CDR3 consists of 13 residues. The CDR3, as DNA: TGTGCCAGCAGCCTGGGGGGCTTAGAGACCCAGTACTTC. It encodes CASSLGGLETQYF.

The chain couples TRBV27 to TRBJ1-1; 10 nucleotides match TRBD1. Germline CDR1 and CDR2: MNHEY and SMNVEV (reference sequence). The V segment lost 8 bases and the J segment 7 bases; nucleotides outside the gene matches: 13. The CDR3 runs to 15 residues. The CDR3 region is CASSNRQGARDEAFF. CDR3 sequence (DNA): TGTGCCAGCTCTAACCGACAGGGGGCGAGAGATGAAGCTTTCTTT.

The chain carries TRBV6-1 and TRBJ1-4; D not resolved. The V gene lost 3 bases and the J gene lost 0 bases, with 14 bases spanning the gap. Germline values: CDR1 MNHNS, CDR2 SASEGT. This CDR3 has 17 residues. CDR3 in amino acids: CASSDYGRVSTNEKLFF. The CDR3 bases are TGTGCCAGCAGTGACTACGGGAGAGTTTCAACTAATGAAAAACTGTTTTTT.

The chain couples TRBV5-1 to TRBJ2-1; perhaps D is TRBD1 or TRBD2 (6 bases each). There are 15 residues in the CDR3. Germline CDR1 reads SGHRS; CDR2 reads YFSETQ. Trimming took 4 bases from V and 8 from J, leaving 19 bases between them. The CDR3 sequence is CASSVLGGRGDEQFF. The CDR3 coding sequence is TGCGCCAGCAGCGTGCTCGGGGGAAGGGGGGATGAGCAGTTCTTC.

CDR3 amino acids: CASSPRSRGIDTQYF. CDR3 DNA sequence: TGTGCCAGCAGTCCCCGAAGCAGGGGGATTGATACGCAGTATTTT. The rearrangement joins TRBV27 to TRBJ2-3; 7 bases align to TRBD1. The CDR3 has 15 amino acids. V lost 5 bases and J lost 6; bases outside the gene matches: 11. From germline, CDR1 is MNHEY and CDR2 SMNVEV (reference sequence).

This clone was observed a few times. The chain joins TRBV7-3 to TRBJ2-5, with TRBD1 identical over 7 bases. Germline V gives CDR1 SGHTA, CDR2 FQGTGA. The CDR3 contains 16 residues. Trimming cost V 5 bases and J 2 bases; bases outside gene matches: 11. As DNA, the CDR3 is TGTGCCAGCAGCACCTCTGTGGGACAGCCTCAAGAGACCCAGTACTTC. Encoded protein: CASSTSVGQPQETQYF. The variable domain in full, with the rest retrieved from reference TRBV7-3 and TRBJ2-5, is GAGVSQTPSNKVTEKGKYVELRCDPISGHTALYWYRQSLGQGPEFLIYFQGTGAADDSGLPNDRFFAVRPEGSVSTLKIQRTERGDSAVYLCASSTSVGQPQETQYFGPGTRLLVL.

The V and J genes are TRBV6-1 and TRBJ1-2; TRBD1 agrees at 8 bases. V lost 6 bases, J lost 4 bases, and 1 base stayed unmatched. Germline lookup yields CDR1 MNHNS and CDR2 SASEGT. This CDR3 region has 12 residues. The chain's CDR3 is CASSGQGYGYTF. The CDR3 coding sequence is TGTGCCAGCAGCGGACAGGGCTATGGCTACACCTTC.

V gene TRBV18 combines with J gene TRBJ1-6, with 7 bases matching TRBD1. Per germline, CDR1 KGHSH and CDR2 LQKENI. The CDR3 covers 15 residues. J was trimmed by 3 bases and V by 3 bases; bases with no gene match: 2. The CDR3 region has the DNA TGTGCCAGCTCACCCACAGGGGACTATAATTCACCCCTCCACTTT. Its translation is CASSPTGDYNSPLHF.

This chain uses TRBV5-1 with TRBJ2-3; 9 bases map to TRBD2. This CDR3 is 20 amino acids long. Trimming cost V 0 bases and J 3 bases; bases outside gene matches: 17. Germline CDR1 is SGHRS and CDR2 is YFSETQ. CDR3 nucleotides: TGCGCCAGCAGCTTGGACACGGGACTAGCAATCCTGGTTCAAACAGATACGCAGTATTTT. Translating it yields CASSLDTGLAILVQTDTQYF.